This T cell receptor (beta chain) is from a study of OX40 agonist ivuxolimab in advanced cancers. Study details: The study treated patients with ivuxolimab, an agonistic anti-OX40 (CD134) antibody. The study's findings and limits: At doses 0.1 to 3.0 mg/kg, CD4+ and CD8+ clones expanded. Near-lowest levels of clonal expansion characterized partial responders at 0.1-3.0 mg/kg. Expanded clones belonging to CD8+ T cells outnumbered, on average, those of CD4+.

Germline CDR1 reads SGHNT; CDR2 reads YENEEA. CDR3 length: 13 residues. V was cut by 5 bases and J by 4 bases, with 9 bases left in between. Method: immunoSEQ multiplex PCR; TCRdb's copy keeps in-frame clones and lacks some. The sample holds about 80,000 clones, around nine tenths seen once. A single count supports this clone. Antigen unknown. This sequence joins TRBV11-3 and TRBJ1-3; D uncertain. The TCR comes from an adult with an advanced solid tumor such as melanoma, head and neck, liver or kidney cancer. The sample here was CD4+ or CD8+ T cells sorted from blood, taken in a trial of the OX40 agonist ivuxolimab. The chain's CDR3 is CASSPTAGNTIYF. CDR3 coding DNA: TGTGCCAGCAGCCCGACGGCCGGAAACACCATATATTTT.